This T cell receptor beta chain is from a study of cytomegalovirus exposure and HLA in healthy donors (dated by TCRdb to about 2017). Turning to the overall study: An earlier analysis of approximately 640 of the donors reported 250 to 300 Gb of sequence data and roughly 100 million unique TCR beta sequences from 150 million to 200 million T cells. About 300 gigabases of sequencing data and approximately 84 million unique TCR sequences were included in an early release covering 500 to 750 HLA-typed donors. Of the roughly 390 genotyped donors, over 80% were placed in the genetic ancestry cluster associated with self-reported Caucasian donors. The aim of the study was to test whether cataloging public T cell receptors could identify signatures of past pathogen exposure. The study used immunosequencing to profile the T cell repertoires of 666 subjects and linked those repertoires to cytomegalovirus serostatus. A separate validation cohort of some 130 different subjects was used in addition to the approximately 700-subject first cohort. The study combined high-throughput TCR immunosequencing, statistical association of individual TCRs with disease status, and machine learning to predict cytomegalovirus infection status. A later analysis re-examined previously published TCR beta repertoires from several hundred donors and added high-resolution HLA genotyping to investigate patterns of TCR occurrence. Rather than drawing on any new phenotypic data, the later analysis identified candidate immune exposures from TCR beta sequences and the way those sequences occurred across donors. To decide whether each TCR beta V gene segment behaved as functional or pseudogenic, an earlier analysis of approximately 590 of the donors relied on high-throughput TCR beta sequencing. Donor age, sex, ethnicity and CMV serostatus were compiled together with the repertoire data. A later genetic analysis used genome-wide SNP genotypes for 398 of the 666 donors, treating that subset as a discovery cohort. All discovery cohort repertoires had been generated on a single sequencing platform. Both class I and class II loci were covered by HLA typing, at four-digit resolution. Typing coverage varied by locus: roughly 629-640 donors for A, B, C, DRB1 and DQB1; 522 for DQA1; more than 600 for DPA1; around 490 for DPB1. Four to six DR-DQ haplotypes were handled as single units for association and clustering, since linkage in the cohort was strong. Among about 390 genotyped donors of the cohort, an average of 235,054 unique TCR beta nucleotide sequences were sequenced per donor, around 20% of them non-productive.

Regarding this clone: Its antigen target is currently unknown. No clone much larger than this one lies a single base away; base qualities are absent.

The research as a whole found: A total of 164 TCR beta chains were listed by the study as associated with cytomegalovirus. Compared with the roughly 670-donor mean, donors in an Asian-associated ancestry cluster had fewer N-insertions in productive TCRs, according to a later genetic analysis. In a later analysis, HLA-associated TCR beta chains were found to be more clonally expanded and to have lower generation probabilities than equally common non-associated chains. Some IMGT-functional V segments, including TRBV6-2 and TRBV6-3, could not be told apart with the 87-base-pair reads, so those segments were excluded. Cytomegalovirus status was reported to be diagnosed by the classifier with high specificity and sensitivity in both the original and validation cohorts. In a later analysis, the rate of TCR association differed among HLA loci, with DRB1 alleles having the most associated TCRs and HLA-C alleles having the fewest. Most CMV-associated TCR beta chains appeared to be HLA-restricted in a later analysis, and the HLA associations seemed to be driven largely by CMV exposure. The only immune exposure information available for the cohort was CMV serostatus. A later genetic analysis associated a missense DCLRE1C variant with V-gene and J-gene trimming of TCR beta chains, and an independent cohort replicated the association. Presence/absence analyses assumed roughly uniform sequencing depth across donors, an assumption that may not hold. In this cohort, only TCR beta chains were sequenced, and detectable features were limited by the absence of alpha or paired-chain data. Because HLA typing was missing for some donors at each locus, association tests included only the typed subset. A further reported finding was that TCR beta sequences accurately predicted the HLA-A and HLA-B alleles for most subjects in the first cohort. Several of the top co-occurrence clusters appeared to be linked to parvovirus B19, influenza, CMV and Epstein-Barr virus, according to a later analysis. A cluster of highly shared sequence variants was judged likely to represent a technical artifact of the sequencing pipeline. When HLA alleles, especially DR and DQ, strongly co-occurred, TCR associations were difficult to assign to individual alleles. A few of the identified cytomegalovirus-associated TCR beta chains were confirmed in vitro to be specific for cytomegalovirus antigens. According to the authors, the approach could potentially be generalized to other disease states and immunological phenotypes. Most TCR sequences were observed very rarely across donors, whereas some public TCRs were present in many individuals. In an earlier analysis of some 550 of the donors, most TCR beta V segments were observed in productive rearrangements about 87% or about 30% of the time, broadly matching IMGT annotations. Correlated functional status among segregating V segments might reflect linkage disequilibrium, but an unknown experimental factor could not be ruled out. Specific HLA alleles were associated with 15,000 to 20,000 TCR beta sequences at a false discovery rate of 0.05 in a later analysis. Because counts were too low, around 18 rarely observed V segments, including chromosome 9 orphons, were left out of the earlier analysis of some 600 of the donors.

The method was the immunoSEQ multiplex PCR assay. For the multiplex PCR, a mixture combining 60 forward primers for TCR Vbeta segments and 13 reverse primers for TCR Jbeta segments was used. A multiplex PCR assay on genomic DNA amplified the CDR3 region of rearranged TCR beta genes. Amplified TCR beta libraries were sequenced as 87-base-pair reads on the Illumina HiSeq System. The study's processing was this. A later analysis tallied 75 million to 85 million unique TCR beta chains across the 700 or so repertoires, and 10 million to 11 million of those chains were shared by two or more donors. To remove PCR and sequencing errors, raw reads were error-corrected and collapsed into unique sequences using a nearest-neighbor algorithm that merged closely related sequences. V, D and J gene segments were assigned by aligning CDR3 sequences to IMGT reference sequences. For a sequence to be retained, a match of at least six nucleotides was required to both a V gene segment and a J gene segment. A rearrangement was called productive if the CDR3 had no stop codons and remained in frame with V and J, and every other rearrangement was called non-productive. CDR3 was defined according to IMGT convention as the region running from the second conserved V-encoded cysteine to the conserved J-encoded phenylalanine. The earlier analysis of about 590 of the donors excluded sequences that lacked an unambiguous match to a single V gene segment. An earlier analysis of a few hundred of the donors classified V segments as functional when productive rearrangements were above 56.7% and as segregating when the standard deviation between donors was above 5%. A statistical classification framework was built for diagnosing cytomegalovirus status from the catalog of TCR beta chain sequences. V and J gene assignment, in a later analysis, came from comparing TCR nucleotide sequences with IMGT/GENE-DB human TR gene sequences. A later analysis assigned CDR3 sequences and most-parsimonious VDJ recombination scenarios with the TCRdist pipeline. A later analysis defined each TCR beta chain by its CDR3 amino acid sequence plus V-gene family, and excluded reads lacking a unique V-gene family. To address suspected cross-contamination and a sequencing artifact, a later analysis removed 450 to 700 highly shared, low-generation-probability nucleotide sequences. A later analysis calculated a clonal expansion index for each public chain from normalized within-repertoire ranks of inferred template counts. In a later analysis, generation probabilities were computed with a VDJ recombination model fitted to out-of-frame rearrangements, and the resulting probabilities were checked against IGoR. In a later analysis, TCR-TCR, TCR-HLA and TCR-CMV co-occurrence was scored with hypergeometric tests, and a repertoire-size bias correction was applied to TCR pairs. False discovery rates were estimated in a later analysis by permuting HLA or CMV assignments 20 times. In a later analysis, co-occurring TCRs were grouped using DBSCAN, and TCRdist sequence similarity was added for clustering within HLA-allele-positive subsets. Repertoires with fewer than 30,000 or more than 120,000 public chains, plus five repertoires with anomalous nucleotide sharing, were excluded from co-occurrence clustering. TCRdb's version of the immuneACCESS table is confined to in-frame rearrangements and falls short of the full clone set. An unresolved V gene accounts for under half of the shortfall where checked; the remainder is of unknown origin. The V and J calls and clone size were taken over from that table, and D and trimming were inferred from the DNA. Within this sample are hundreds of thousands of clones, with almost 80% of them counted one time only. The ten most abundant clones make up around 1.9% of the sample.

CDR1 is given as SGHRS and CDR2 as YFSETQ, both from the germline V gene. Here V drops 4 bases and J drops 5 bases, and the junction holds 8 bases not matched to any gene. Including cysteine and phenylalanine, the CDR3 has 15 amino acids. CDR3 DNA is the only sequence kept; it has 45 bases, read in frame from the first base. The cohort was made up of around 720 healthy bone marrow donors. All cohort members were sampled while nominally healthy, although unrecorded immune exposures were likely present. The donor was CMV seronegative and belonged to the group of approximately 320 seronegative cohort members. Each donor provided a peripheral blood sample, and peripheral blood mononuclear cells were used for TCR beta sequencing. The Qiagen DNeasy Blood Extraction Kit was used to extract genomic DNA from the blood cell samples.

This chain is built from TRBV5-1 and TRBJ1-1; the central 10 bases match TRBD1. What was sequenced was PBMCs. The TCR was taken from a male donor in good health and CMV-seronegative. The CDR3 region has the sequence CASSQATGGYTEAFF. The DNA is as follows: TGCGCCAGCAGCCAGGCGACAGGGGGCTATACTGAAGCTTTCTTT.